This T cell receptor (beta chain) derives from a study of blood T cell repertoires in COVID-19. Across the study: Samples of COVID-19 (acute and convalescent) were obtained from the United States, Italy and Spain. The cDNA or gDNA used as material had been derived from T cells, B-cell-depleted T cells, or PBMCs.

This CDR3 region has 14 residues. Per the germline V gene, CDR1 is MGHDK and CDR2 is SYGVNS. The V and J ends lost 1 base and 7 bases respectively, with 11 bases between them. In the original workflow: Reference gene primer amplification in the assay estimated nucleated cell counts. Clones were read by immunoSEQ multiplex PCR, and TCRdb kept only the in-frame ones, dropping some. D and trimming were read from the DNA, whereas the V and J calls and clone size are those reported in that table. The repertoire holds over 250,000 clones, over 80% seen once, with approximately 6.5% in the top ten. Patients of the Seattle cohort, enrolled during active infection, were followed longitudinally.

The sample consisted of peripheral blood. The sequence was collected from a woman aged 50 to 60 with COVID-19, enrolled during active disease. This chain joins TRBV25-1 and TRBJ1-3; possible D gene TRBD1, 5 bases. Written as DNA, the CDR3 is TGTGCCAGCAGTGAATTTCGGACATCGAACACCATATATTTT. Amino acid sequence: CASSEFRTSNTIYF.